The T cell receptor beta chain under discussion was sequenced for a study of metastatic and nonmetastatic thyroid tumors (TCRdb year 2020). General notes on the study: Repertoires were compared across peripheral blood and tumor or nodule tissue samples from malignant and benign thyroid patients. What the authors observed across the whole study: TCR beta diversity was reported as significantly higher in malignant tumors than in benign nodules, in both blood and tumor samples.

There are many counts of this clone. Its target antigen remains unknown. Nothing much larger sits one base from this clone, and base qualities are not available. The CDR3 runs 14 amino acids, cysteine and phenylalanine included. CDR3 DNA only is kept here, 42 bases in frame from base 1. V is pared back by 4 bases and J by 3 bases, with 12 bases lying between the germline termini. According to the germline V gene, CDR1 reads SGHAT and CDR2 reads FQNNGV. Library construction relied on PCR. Sequenced on an Illumina HiSeq 4000. High-throughput sequencing was used to profile the TCR beta-chain CDR3 region of every patient. From the authors' description of their analysis: A classifier to discriminate distant-metastatic papillary thyroid cancer patients was built from CDR3 differences across clinicopathological groups. The Shannon index was used to assess repertoire diversity, and the Morisita-Horn index was used to assess tumor-blood repertoire similarity. The public reads were reprocessed in TCRdb via fastp at Q25 and MiXCR, keeping in-frame beta chains. It is TCRdb's table, rather than the study itself, that gives the V and J calls and clone size. The sample records around 40,000 clones, roughly a quarter of which are singletons. Together, the top ten hold approximately 9.9% of the sample.

None of the patients had been given any treatment before thyroid surgery. The study retrospectively analysed patient clinical samples collected from about 2012 to 2018 using T-cell receptor beta sequencing. The chain is encoded by TRBV11-2 joined to TRBJ1-2; D gene: possibly TRBD1, on 6 matching bases. The sequenced sample consisted of blood. The TCR was taken from a female donor with papillary thyroid cancer or a benign thyroid nodule (not recorded which). Some clones in this sample may be carry-over from other donors' samples. The CDR3 reads CASSSAGVYYGYTF. The nucleotides read TGTGCCAGCAGCTCAGCAGGGGTTTACTATGGCTACACCTTC.